This is a list of T cell receptor beta chains from one sample in a study of cytomegalovirus exposure and HLA in healthy donors. Some clones are missing from TCRdb's copy, which holds only in-frame ones; the method was immunoSEQ multiplex PCR. The sample has around 150,000 clones, about 80% seen once. Sequenced sample: PBMCs. The receptor set was obtained from a woman under 40 in good health and CMV-seronegative. Each CDR3 is given with its conserved first and last residue.

V	J	CDR3
TRBV13	TRBJ2-5	CASSEWAAGGAEQETQYF
TRBV7-3	TRBJ1-1	CASSLWGRGTEAFF
TRBV5-4	TRBJ1-2	CASSLRDGYTF
TRBV2	TRBJ1-1	CASRRETGQHTEAFF
TRBV5-1	TRBJ1-3	CASSRQSPENTIYF
TRBV27	TRBJ2-2	CASSRDSPRTGELFF
TRBV2	TRBJ1-6	CASSPRNSPLHF
TRBV7-8	TRBJ2-1	CASSPGAGGYNEQFF
TRBV5-1	TRBJ2-1	CASSLGGGGRHEQFF
TRBV7-9	TRBJ2-3	CASSLGPGQYF
TRBV9	TRBJ2-3	CASSLSPTTDTQYF
TRBV27	TRBJ1-4	CASSLLRGNEKLFF
TRBV6-5	TRBJ2-3	CASSYSDSAGDTQYF
TRBV7-9	TRBJ1-6	CASSSQGTQNSPLHF
TRBV6-5	TRBJ2-1	CASSWGQGYEQFF
TRBV15	TRBJ1-3	CATSREYSGNTIYF
TRBV27	TRBJ1-2	CASSFGTLHQGGYTF
TRBV19	TRBJ2-1	CASSRAAGGNNEQFF
TRBV29-1	TRBJ1-1	CSVKDRAMTEAFF
TRBV27	TRBJ1-5	CASSLSRVSQPQHF
TRBV4-3	TRBJ1-3	CASSQDKLSGNTIYF
TRBV4-1	TRBJ2-6	CASAPGQGLSGANVLTF
TRBV9	TRBJ2-5	CASSGEGGAVGETQYF
TRBV2	TRBJ2-7	CALTVPGQGGDEQYF
TRBV5-1	TRBJ2-3	CASSLYTTGGTDTQYF
TRBV10-1	TRBJ2-3	CASSHGQSTDTQYF
TRBV7-6	TRBJ2-7	CASSPTENYEQYF
TRBV9	TRBJ2-2	CASSVVSGTGELFF
TRBV5-4	TRBJ1-1	CASSSSGGNTEAFF
TRBV2	TRBJ2-3	CASRAGAGNTQYF
TRBV9	TRBJ1-1	CASSARGTGEAFF
TRBV7-2	TRBJ1-1	CASSSRTGWNTEAFF
TRBV5-1	TRBJ2-5	CASSQGGQETQYF
TRBV18	TRBJ1-5	CASSPQGQGARQPQHF
TRBV11-2	TRBJ1-5	CASSLGAAQPQHF
TRBV9	TRBJ2-7	CASSVGQASYEQYF
TRBV4-2	TRBJ1-6	CASSQTGQSNSPLHF
TRBV19	TRBJ1-5	CASSLGTGGRESSNQPQHF
TRBV4-3	TRBJ1-6	CASSQVVFHSNSPLHF
TRBV27	TRBJ2-3	CASSLLGPSGDTQYF
TRBV14	TRBJ1-2	CASSPAGEGWGLYGYTF
TRBV5-1	TRBJ1-1	CASSLGAGAVTEAFF
TRBV6-5	TRBJ1-5	CASSPTGHNQPQHF
TRBV7-2	TRBJ1-2	CASRPVTPGQGSYGYTF
TRBV30	TRBJ2-3	CTSGTTDTQYF
TRBV2	TRBJ1-1	CASSVSAGKAFF
TRBV5-1	TRBJ2-1	CASSSYLSGGYNEQFF
TRBV11-2	TRBJ1-1	CASSPQGPEAFF
TRBV5-6	TRBJ2-7	CASSLAWQAIYEQYF
TRBV18	TRBJ1-1	CASSNDIGTEAFF
TRBV19	TRBJ2-3	CASSMSRGGTDTQYF
TRBV28	TRBJ2-7	CASSLSEAYEQYF
TRBV27	.	CASSFRTEFYEQYF